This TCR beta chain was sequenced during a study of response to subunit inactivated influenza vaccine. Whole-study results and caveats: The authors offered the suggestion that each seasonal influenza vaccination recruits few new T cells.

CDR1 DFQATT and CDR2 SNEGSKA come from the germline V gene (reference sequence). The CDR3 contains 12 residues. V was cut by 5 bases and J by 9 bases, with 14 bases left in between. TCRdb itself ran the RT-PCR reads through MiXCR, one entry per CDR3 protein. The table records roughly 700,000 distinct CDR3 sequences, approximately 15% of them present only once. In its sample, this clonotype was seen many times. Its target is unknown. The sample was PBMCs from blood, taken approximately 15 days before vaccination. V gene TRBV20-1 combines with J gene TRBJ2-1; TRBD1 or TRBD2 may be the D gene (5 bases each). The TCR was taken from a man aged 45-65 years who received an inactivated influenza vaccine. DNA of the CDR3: TGCAGTGCTGGGGGTGGAGTTGGTGAGCAGTTCTTC. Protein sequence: CSAGGGVGEQFF.